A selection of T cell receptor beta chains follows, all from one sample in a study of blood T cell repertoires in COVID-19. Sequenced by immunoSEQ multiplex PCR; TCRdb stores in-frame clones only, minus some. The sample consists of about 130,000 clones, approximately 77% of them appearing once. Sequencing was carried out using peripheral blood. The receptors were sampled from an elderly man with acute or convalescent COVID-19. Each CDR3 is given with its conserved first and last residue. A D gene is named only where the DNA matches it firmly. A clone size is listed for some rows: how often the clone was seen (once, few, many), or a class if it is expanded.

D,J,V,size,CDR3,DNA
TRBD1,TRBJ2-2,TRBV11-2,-,CASSLSGQGARTGELFF,TGTGCCAGCAGCTTAAGCGGACAGGGGGCACGCACCGGGGAGCTGTTTTTT
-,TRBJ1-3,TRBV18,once,CASSPVAGVSGNTIYF,TGTGCCAGCTCACCAGTGGCCGGAGTCTCTGGAAACACCATATATTTT
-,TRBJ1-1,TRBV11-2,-,CASSYTGSTEAFF,TGTGCCAGCAGCTACACAGGGTCCACTGAAGCTTTCTTT
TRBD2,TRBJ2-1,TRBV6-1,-,CASSEVAGGRSGEQFF,TGTGCCAGCAGTGAAGTGGCGGGGGGCCGATCGGGTGAGCAGTTCTTC
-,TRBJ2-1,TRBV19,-,CASSIDPFGGYNEQFF,TGTGCCAGTAGTATAGATCCGTTTGGCGGGTACAATGAGCAGTTCTTC
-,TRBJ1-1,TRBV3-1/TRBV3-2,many,CASSPSGGTEAFF,TGTGCCAGCAGCCCCAGTGGGGGGACTGAAGCTTTCTTT
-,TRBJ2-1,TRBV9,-,CASSVSYGSSYNEQFF,TGTGCCAGCAGCGTAAGCTACGGGAGCTCCTACAATGAGCAGTTCTTC
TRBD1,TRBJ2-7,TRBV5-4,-,CASSLPGQGGDEQYF,TGTGCCAGCAGCCTCCCGGGACAGGGGGGAGACGAGCAGTACTTC
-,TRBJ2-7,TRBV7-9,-,CASSSPGYEQYF,TGTGCCAGCAGCTCCCCCGGGTACGAGCAGTACTTC
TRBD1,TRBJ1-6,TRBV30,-,CAWSVQQGNSPLHF,TGTGCCTGGAGTGTCCAACAGGGGAATTCACCCCTCCACTTT
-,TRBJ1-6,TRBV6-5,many,CASSSAAYSPLHF,TGTGCCAGCAGTTCCGCGGCCTATTCACCCCTCCACTTT
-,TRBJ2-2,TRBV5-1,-,CASNPSGTPNTGELFF,TGCGCCAGCAACCCATCCGGGACTCCTAACACCGGGGAGCTGTTTTTT
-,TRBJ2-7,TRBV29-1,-,CSVRDSSYEQYF,TGCAGCGTCCGTGACAGCTCCTACGAGCAGTACTTC
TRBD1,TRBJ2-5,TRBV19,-,CASSIPGQGWETQYF,TGTGCCAGTAGTATCCCGGGACAGGGATGGGAGACCCAGTACTTC
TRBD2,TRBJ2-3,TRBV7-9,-,CASSSFTSGGPDTQYF,TGTGCCAGCAGCTCCTTCACTAGCGGGGGGCCAGATACGCAGTATTTT
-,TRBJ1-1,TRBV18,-,CASSPLGGTTEAFF,TGTGCCAGCTCACCCTTGGGGGGGACCACTGAAGCTTTCTTT
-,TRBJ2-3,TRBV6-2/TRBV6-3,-,CASSSLRADTQYF,TGTGCCAGCAGTTCCCTCAGGGCGGATACGCAGTATTTT
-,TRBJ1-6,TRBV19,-,CASSPPDRHNSPLHF,TGTGCCAGTAGTCCCCCAGACAGGCACAATTCACCCCTCCACTTT
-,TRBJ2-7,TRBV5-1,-,CASSLGQGSYEQYF,TGCGCCAGCAGCTTGGGGCAGGGCTCCTACGAGCAGTACTTC
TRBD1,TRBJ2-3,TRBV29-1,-,CSAGQGWSTDTQYF,TGCAGCGCTGGACAGGGATGGAGCACAGATACGCAGTATTTT
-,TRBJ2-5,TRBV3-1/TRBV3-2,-,CASSQDLGPQETQYF,TGTGCCAGCAGCCAAGATTTGGGCCCCCAAGAGACCCAGTACTTC
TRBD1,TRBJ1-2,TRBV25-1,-,CASREGQGVGGYTF,TGTGCCAGCAGGGAAGGACAGGGGGTGGGTGGCTACACCTTC
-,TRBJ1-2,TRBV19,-,CASRQGSKGYTF,TGTGCCAGTAGACAGGGAAGTAAAGGCTACACCTTC
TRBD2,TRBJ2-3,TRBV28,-,CAGSGPASGGTLDTQYF,TGTGCCGGCAGTGGACCCGCTAGCGGGGGGACCTTGGATACGCAGTATTTT
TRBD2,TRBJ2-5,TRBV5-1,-,CASGTSGDQETQYF,TGCGCCAGCGGGACTAGCGGCGACCAAGAGACCCAGTACTTC
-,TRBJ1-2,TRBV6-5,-,CASKDQVGGYTF,TGTGCCAGCAAAGATCAGGTCGGTGGCTACACCTTC
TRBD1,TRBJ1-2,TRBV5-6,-,CASSLDRGLRYGYTF,TGTGCCAGCAGCCTGGACAGGGGGCTCAGGTATGGCTACACCTTC
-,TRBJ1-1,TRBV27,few,CASRPGDRLSTEAFF,TGTGCCAGCAGACCCGGAGACAGGTTGTCCACTGAAGCTTTCTTT
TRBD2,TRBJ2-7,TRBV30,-,CAWSRAGGSYGQYF,TGTGCCTGGAGTAGGGCGGGGGGCTCCTACGGGCAGTACTTC
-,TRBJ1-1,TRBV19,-,CASTSGTMNTEAFF,TGTGCCAGTACTTCAGGCACAATGAACACTGAAGCTTTCTTT
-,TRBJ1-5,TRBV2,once,CASSPLLNQPQHF,TGTGCCAGCAGCCCCCTTTTAAATCAGCCCCAGCATTTT
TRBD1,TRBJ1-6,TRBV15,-,CATSRDKGGASNSPLHF,TGTGCCACCAGCAGAGATAAAGGGGGCGCCAGTAATTCACCCCTCCACTTT
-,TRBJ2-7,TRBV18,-,CASSSGEGEQYF,TGTGCCAGCTCTTCCGGAGAGGGCGAGCAGTACTTC
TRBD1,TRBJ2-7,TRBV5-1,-,CASSLGGFDEQYF,TGCGCCAGCAGCCTAGGGGGCTTCGACGAGCAGTACTTC
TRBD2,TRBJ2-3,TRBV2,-,CASSRLAGGSTDTQYF,TGTGCCAGCAGTCGACTAGCGGGGGGGAGCACAGATACGCAGTATTTT
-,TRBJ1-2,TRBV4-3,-,CASSQEQGNYGYTF,TGCGCCAGCAGCCAAGAACAGGGAAACTATGGCTACACCTTC
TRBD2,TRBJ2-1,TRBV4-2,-,CASSQEGGGGGSSYNEQFF,TGTGCCAGCAGCCAAGAGGGAGGCGGGGGGGGAAGCTCCTACAATGAGCAGTTCTTC
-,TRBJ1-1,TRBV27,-,CASSLRGGNTEAFF,TGTGCCAGCAGTCTCAGAGGGGGGAACACTGAAGCTTTCTTT
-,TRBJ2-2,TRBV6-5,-,CASSTTTGELFF,TGTGCCAGCAGCACTACTACCGGGGAGCTGTTTTTT
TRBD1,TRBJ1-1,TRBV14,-,CASSRQGTEAFF,TGTGCCAGCAGTCGACAGGGGACTGAAGCTTTCTTT
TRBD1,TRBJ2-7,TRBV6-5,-,CASHDRGFFYEQYF,TGTGCCAGCCATGACAGGGGATTTTTCTACGAGCAGTACTTC
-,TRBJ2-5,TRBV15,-,CATSSGMQETQYF,TGTGCCACCAGTAGCGGTATGCAAGAGACCCAGTACTTC
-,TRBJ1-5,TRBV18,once,CASSTDRGQPQHF,TGTGCCAGCTCTACGGACCGGGGTCAGCCCCAGCATTTT